These 24 T cell receptor beta chains share one sample of origin, sequenced in a study of blood T cell repertoires in COVID-19. Repertoires were generated with immunoSEQ multiplex PCR, while TCRdb's copy carries only in-frame clones and drops some. The sample comprises under 150,000 clones, 85% to 90% of which are singletons, and under 13% rests with the top ten. The sample taken for sequencing was peripheral blood. The receptors stem from a man older than 75 with acute or convalescent COVID-19.

CDR3 sequence (DNA): TGTGCCAGCAGCTTAGGCGCACAGCGGGGAGACTATGGCTACACCTTC. This translates into CASSLGAQRGDYGYTF. The chain couples TRBV11-2 to TRBJ1-2; unclear D gene. This CDR3 contains 16 residues. CDR1 SGHAT and CDR2 FQNNGV come from the germline V gene. Trimming stripped 1 base from V and 3 bases from J, with 15 bases between.

CDR3 DNA: TGTGCCAGCAGTTCGGGACAACAGCGTGAAAAACTGTTTTTT. It encodes CASSSGQQREKLFF. The rearrangement joins TRBV28 to TRBJ1-4, with D perhaps TRBD1 (6 bases). Germline lookup yields CDR1 MDHEN and CDR2 SYDVKM. V was trimmed by 4 bases and J by 7 bases, leaving 13 bases between them. The CDR3 spans 14 residues.

This clone has only one observation. The CDR3 DNA reads as TGTGCCAGCAGTTGGACAGGGAACCAGCCCCAGCATTTT. Protein: CASSWTGNQPQHF. The chain uses TRBV6-5 and TRBJ1-5; 8 nucleotides match TRBD1. The J segment lost 7 bases and the V segment lost 4 bases, leaving 3 bases of the junction unmatched. The CDR3 spans 13 residues. The germline gives CDR1 MNHEY, CDR2 SVGAGI.

The chain uses TRBV25-1 and TRBJ1-5; 10 bases fit TRBD1. Germline V gene sequence: CDR1 MGHDK, CDR2 SYGVNS. Losses at the gene ends were 6 bases for V and 6 bases for J; bases not matched to a gene: 11. The CDR3 is 16 amino acids. The CDR3 DNA follows: TGTGCCAGCAGCCAGGGGGGACAGGGGAACGGTCAGCCCCAGCATTTT. This encodes CASSQGGQGNGQPQHF.

The chain employs TRBV18 and TRBJ1-1; possibly TRBD1 for D (6 bases). This CDR3 region has 18 residues. V was cut by 0 bases and J by 0 bases, with 17 bases left in between. CDR1 and CDR2 (germline): KGHSH, LQKENI. DNA of the CDR3: TGTGCCAGCTCACCACCGATGGGGGGGCCCTCCTTGAACACTGAAGCTTTCTTT. As protein: CASSPPMGGPSLNTEAFF.

The chain links TRBV28 to TRBJ1-2; D remains unclear. Germline CDR1 and CDR2: MDHEN and SYDVKM. This CDR3 is built from 14 residues. The V end lost 3 bases, the J end lost 0 bases, and 8 bases lay between the germline ends. This CDR3 reads CASSFEGANYGYTF. The CDR3 DNA follows: TGTGCCAGCAGTTTTGAAGGAGCTAACTATGGCTACACCTTC.

J is TRBJ2-2 and V is TRBV7-3, with 8 bases matching TRBD1. The V and J ends lost 1 base and 1 base, in that order; junction bases with no gene match: 2. Germline CDR1 SGHTA, CDR2 FQGTGA. The length of the CDR3 is 16 residues. DNA for the CDR3: TGTGCCAGCAGCTTAATTGGGACAGGGAACACCGGGGAGCTGTTTTTT. Translation gives CASSLIGTGNTGELFF.

The rearrangement uses TRBV2 and TRBJ2-7; 7 nucleotides line up with TRBD2. V was pared by 4 bases and J by 4 bases, with 13 bases of the junction left unmatched. CDR1 is SNHLY, CDR2 FYNNEI, per germline. The CDR3 is 16 residues long. Here the CDR3 reads CASSVRTGTTSYEQYF. DNA of the CDR3: TGTGCCAGCAGTGTCCGAACCGGGACTACAAGTTACGAGCAGTACTTC.

J is TRBJ2-7 and V is TRBV28; 7 positions match TRBD1. Germline values: CDR1 MDHEN, CDR2 SYDVKM. The V and J ends lost 5 bases and 4 bases, in that order; junction bases with no gene match: 11. CDR3 size: 15 residues. The chain's CDR3 is CASSPSGGREYEQYF. CDR3 coding DNA: TGTGCCAGCAGTCCGTCAGGGGGAAGGGAGTACGAGCAGTACTTC.

The chain has TRBV14 and TRBJ1-4; TRBD1 matches 9 bases. This CDR3 has 16 amino acids. From germline, CDR1 is SGHDN and CDR2 FVKESK. After removal of 0 bases from V and 5 bases from J, the junction contained 4 bases not matched to a gene. CDR3 region: CASSQDGTGRNEKLFF. CDR3 DNA: TGTGCCAGCAGCCAAGATGGGACAGGGCGGAATGAAAAACTGTTTTTT.

V is TRBV9 and J is TRBJ1-1, with D unresolved. V was cut by 3 bases and J by 5 bases, with 8 bases left in between. CDR3 length: 12 amino acids. Germline CDR1 is SGDLS and CDR2 is YYNGEE. CDR3 loop: CASSAQTTEAFF. The CDR3 DNA reads as TGTGCCAGCAGCGCCCAAACTACTGAAGCTTTCTTT.

The gene calls are TRBV6-2 or TRBV6-3 and TRBJ1-6; D is possibly TRBD1 (6 bases). The CDR3 sequence is 14 residues long. CDR1 and CDR2 (germline): MNHEY, SVGEGT. V was cut by 6 bases and J by 10 bases, with 16 bases left in between. Here the CDR3 DNA reads TGTGCCAGCAGCCTACAGGGAAGAGGGTCACCCCTCCACTTT. Translated, it gives CASSLQGRGSPLHF.

The chain joins TRBV7-9 to TRBJ2-3; possible D gene TRBD2, 6 bases. Deletions cut 3 bases from V and 8 bases from J, with 12 bases between. The CDR3 loop spans 13 amino acids. Germline V gene lookup returns CDR1 SEHNR and CDR2 FQNEAQ (reference sequence). The CDR3 spells CASSFFLGSTQYF. The CDR3 nucleotides are TGTGCCAGCAGCTTCTTCCTCGGGAGTACGCAGTATTTT.

V and J are TRBV14 and TRBJ1-2; unclear D gene. Trimming removed 1 base from V and 13 bases from J, with 16 bases in between. The CDR3 sequence is 13 residues long. Germline V lookup: CDR1 SGHDN, CDR2 FVKESK. For the CDR3, the DNA is TGTGCCAGCAGCCAAGCTACAGATCAGATTCCCACCTTC. Residues: CASSQATDQIPTF.

The chain links TRBV5-4 to TRBJ2-1, with 7 bases identical to TRBD1. The CDR3 sequence is 15 residues long. Unmatched junction bases numbered 7, after V lost 3 bases and J lost 4 bases. Germline loops: CDR1 SGHNT, CDR2 YYREEE (reference sequence). Written as DNA, the CDR3 is TGTGCCAGCAGCTCCCGGGACAGACCATACAATGAGCAGTTCTTC. Protein product: CASSSRDRPYNEQFF.

V is TRBV6-5 and J is TRBJ2-7, with unresolved D. Looked up from germline, CDR1 is MNHEY and CDR2 is SVGAGI. The CDR3 is made up of 11 amino acids. The ends were cut back, 6 bases at V and 3 bases at J, with 6 bases in the middle. CDR3 nucleotide sequence: TGTGCCAGCAGCCGGAGCTACGAGCAGTACTTC. This sequence encodes CASSRSYEQYF.

The gene calls are TRBV5-1 and TRBJ2-5, with TRBD1 identical over 10 bases. The CDR3 length is 17 residues. The junction had 7 bases not matched to a gene; V was cut back by 2 bases and J by 0 bases. The germline V gene has CDR1 SGHRS and CDR2 YFSETQ. CDR3 sequence: CASSLAGTGVYQETQYF. CDR3 bases: TGCGCCAGCAGCTTAGCCGGGACAGGGGTGTACCAAGAGACCCAGTACTTC.

This sequence joins TRBV5-1 and TRBJ1-1; 8 bases align to TRBD1. The CDR3 sequence is 15 residues long. Trimming removed 4 bases from V and 0 bases from J; junction bases left unmatched: 5. Germline assignment: CDR1 SGHRS and CDR2 YFSETQ. CDR3 loop: CASSTGQGVNTEAFF. CDR3 nucleotide sequence: TGCGCCAGCAGCACCGGACAGGGAGTGAACACTGAAGCTTTCTTT.

This chain links TRBV7-2 with TRBJ2-3; 11 nucleotides agree with TRBD2. Trimming removed 5 bases from V and 1 base from J; junction bases left unmatched: 8. CDR3 length: 17 residues. Germline CDR1 and CDR2: SGHTA and FQGNSA. In DNA form, the CDR3 reads TGTGCCAGCAGCGGTGCTAGCGGGGGGACTCGCACAGATACGCAGTATTTT. Translation gives CASSGASGGTRTDTQYF.

This clone was detected only once. The chain links TRBV7-6 to TRBJ1-3; 9 bases map to TRBD1. Trimming took 5 bases from V and 4 from J; bases not matched to a gene: 15. The CDR3 totals 18 residues. Germline loops: CDR1 SGHVS, CDR2 FNYEAQ. For the CDR3, the DNA is TGTGCCAGCAGCCACCGGGGGGACAGGGAACAGGCAGGAAACACCATATATTTT. It encodes CASSHRGDREQAGNTIYF.

This clone was observed once. The J gene is TRBJ1-1, the V gene TRBV7-6, with 9 positions matching TRBD1. V was pared by 4 bases and J by 1 base, with 7 bases of the junction left unmatched. The CDR3 totals 16 residues. CDR1 is SGHVS and CDR2 is FNYEAQ in the germline V gene. CDR3 sequence (DNA): TGTGCCAGCAGCTCGCCGCGGACAGGGGCGAACACTGAAGCTTTCTTT. It is translated as CASSSPRTGANTEAFF.

This clone was detected only a few times. This chain joins TRBV5-8 and TRBJ1-1; no firm D call. The CDR3 length is 12 residues. Germline V gene data show CDR1 as SGHTS and CDR2 as YDEGEE. V was pared by 2 bases and J by 4 bases, with 6 bases between. The DNA of the CDR3 is TGTGCCAGCAGCTTTGGAGGCACTGAAGCTTTCTTT. It encodes CASSFGGTEAFF.

The chain carries TRBV9 and TRBJ1-3, with 7 bases that match TRBD1. CDR3 length: 17 amino acids. CDR1 is SGDLS, CDR2 YYNGEE, per germline. V gave up 4 bases and J gave up 1 base; unmatched junction bases: 11. Here the CDR3 DNA reads TGTGCCAGCAGCCCCTCGGGACAGAGAGGTTCTGGAAACACCATATATTTT. Its translation is CASSPSGQRGSGNTIYF.

The rearrangement joins TRBV9 to TRBJ2-5; D might be TRBD2 (6 bases). Trimming removed 0 bases from V and 8 bases from J, with 11 bases in between. CDR1 is SGDLS and CDR2 is YYNGEE in the germline V gene. The CDR3 length is 13 residues. CDR3 protein: CASSVEVGGTQYF. The CDR3 DNA reads as TGTGCCAGCAGCGTAGAGGTGGGAGGAACCCAGTACTTC.